A selection of T cell receptor beta chains follows, all from one sample in a study of T cells in Graves' hyperthyroidism and ophthalmopathy. One entry per CDR3 protein, called by TCRdb with MiXCR from the multiplex PCR reads. The data contain 350,000 to 400,000 distinct CDR3 sequences, about 15% of them singletons. Specimen: blood. These receptor sequences come from a woman in her thirties with Graves' hyperthyroidism. CDR3s include the opening cysteine and the closing phenylalanine or tryptophan. The D gene is left open where the match is weak. Size values are once, few and many counts, or a class for expanded clones, and some rows have none.

>TRBJ2-4|NA|NA|TRBV29-1
TGCAGCGGCTCGATTGGAGGGACCAAAAACATTCAGTACTTC
CSGSIGGTKNIQYF
>TRBJ1-4|few|TRBD1|TRBV7-9
TGTGCCAGCAGCTTAACCGACAGGGTGGCAACTAATGAAAAACTGTTTTTT
CASSLTDRVATNEKLFF
>TRBJ1-4|many|NA|TRBV12-3/TRBV12-4
TGTGCCAGCGGAGTGGGCAGGGCTGAAAAACTGTTTTTT
CASGVGRAEKLFF
>TRBJ2-2|NA|NA|TRBV7-9
TGTGCCAGCAGCTCTCCGAAGCAGTCGGCCAACCCCGGGGAGCTGTTTTTT
CASSSPKQSANPGELFF
>TRBJ2-6|many|NA|TRBV28
TGTGCCAGCAGTAAAACCGGGACATCTGGGGCCAACGTCCTGACTTTC
CASSKTGTSGANVLTF
>TRBJ1-6|many|NA|TRBV7-3
TGTGCCAGCAGCTTGGGCCGGCCGAATTCACCCCTCCACTTT
CASSLGRPNSPLHF
>TRBJ2-1|many|NA|TRBV20-1
TGCAGTGCTAGAGACGAGACAGATGAGCAGTTCTTC
CSARDETDEQFF
>TRBJ1-2|many|NA|TRBV11-2
TGTGCCAGCAGTTCGGTCTACTATGGCTACACCTTC
CASSSVYYGYTF
>TRBJ2-2|few|TRBD2|TRBV27
TGTGCCAGCAGTTTCCACCCGGGGGGTTTAAGGACCGGGGAGCTGTTTTTT
CASSFHPGGLRTGELFF
>TRBJ1-5|few|TRBD1|TRBV19
TGTGCCAGTAGTTACAGGGGCCAGCCCCAGCATTTT
CASSYRGQPQHF
>TRBJ2-1|NA|TRBD2|TRBV5-4
TGTGCCAGCAGCTTGGGTGTTAGCGGGAGCTATGAGCAGTTCTTC
CASSLGVSGSYEQFF
>TRBJ1-6|many|NA|TRBV30
TGTGCCTGGAGGACGGGGTTGGCGGGGTCACCCCTCCACTTT
CAWRTGLAGSPLHF
>TRBJ1-2|few|NA|TRBV28
TGTGCCAGCAGCGGACTAGCTAACTATGGCTACACCTTC
CASSGLANYGYTF
>TRBJ1-5|many|NA|TRBV30
TGTGCCTGGGCTTCCAGAGGGTCGGGGCAGCCCCAGCATTTT
CAWASRGSGQPQHF
>TRBJ1-2|NA|TRBD1|TRBV6-1
TGTGCCAGCAGTGAACCTGGACAGGTTAACTATGGCTACACCTTC
CASSEPGQVNYGYTF
>TRBJ1-1|few|NA|TRBV28
TGTGCCAGCAGTTTAGGAGGAAACTCGGACACTGAAGCTTTCTTT
CASSLGGNSDTEAFF
>TRBJ1-5|many|NA|TRBV2
TGTGCCAGCAGAGTGGACAGATACAATCAGCCCCAGCATTTT
CASRVDRYNQPQHF
>TRBJ2-7|few|NA|TRBV5-1
TGCGCCAGCAGCTTGGAGGACCACTACGAGCAGTACTTC
CASSLEDHYEQYF
>TRBJ2-6|NA|NA|TRBV7-2
TGTGCCAGCAGCTTAGTCTACGGACTAATAAGCTCTGGGGCCAACGTCCTGACTTTC
CASSLVYGLISSGANVLTF
>TRBJ2-5|many|NA|TRBV20-1
TGCAGTGCTAATGGGGAGACCCAGTACTTC
CSANGETQYF
>TRBJ1-1|few|NA|TRBV5-6
TGTGCCAGCAGCTTTTCCTGGGGGTCCACTGAAGCTTTCTTT
CASSFSWGSTEAFF
>TRBJ2-2|many|NA|TRBV2
TGTGCCAGCAAATTGGGGGCGACCTCGAACACCGGGGAGCTGTTTTTT
CASKLGATSNTGELFF
>TRBJ2-2|NA|NA|TRBV20-1
TGCAGTGCTAGAGTGACTCATCGGGAAGATACCGGGGAGCTGTTTTTT
CSARVTHREDTGELFF
>TRBJ1-2|many|TRBD1|TRBV20-1
TGCAGTGCTAGTACAGGGGGAGGCTATGGCTACACCTTC
CSASTGGGYGYTF
>TRBJ2-5|many|NA|TRBV30
TGTGCCTGGAGTCAAGCGGTTTGGGAGACCCAGTACTTC
CAWSQAVWETQYF
>TRBJ2-3|many|NA|TRBV2
TGTGCCAGCAGGGGTCTTGCGAGCACAGATACGCAGTATTTT
CASRGLASTDTQYF
>TRBJ2-1|many|NA|TRBV6-1
TGTGCCAGCAGTTACCGGACCAAATACAATGAGCAGTTCTTC
CASSYRTKYNEQFF
>TRBJ2-3|many|NA|TRBV20-1
TGCAGTGCCCGAGGAGACTTCAGCACAGATACGCAGTGTTTT
CSARGDFSTDTQCF
>TRBJ1-5|NA|NA|TRBV11-2
TGTGCCAGCAGCTTAGGGCGGACGGGCCCAGGATCGGGTCAGCCCCAGCATTTT
CASSLGRTGPGSGQPQHF
>TRBJ2-5|many|NA|TRBV20-1
TGCAGTGCTAGAGACAACTACGGAGAGACCCAGTACTTC
CSARDNYGETQYF
>TRBJ2-2|many|NA|TRBV3-1
TGTGCCAGCAGTAAACTAGGGTTGTCCACCGGGGAGCTGTTTTTT
CASSKLGLSTGELFF
>TRBJ2-7|many|TRBD2|TRBV6-1
TGTGCCAGCAGTGAAGCGGGACTACCCGCCTACGAGCAGTACTTC
CASSEAGLPAYEQYF
>TRBJ2-3|NA|NA|TRBV28
TGTGTCAGCAGTTTAGTCGGAGATACGCAGTATTTT
CVSSLVGDTQYF
>TRBJ1-4|few|TRBD1|TRBV2
TGTGCCAGCAGACGGGACAGGAATGAAAAACTGTTTTTT
CASRRDRNEKLFF
>TRBJ2-4|NA|NA|TRBV30
TGTGCCTGGAACGAGGGACTAGCCAAAAACATTCAGTACTTC
CAWNEGLAKNIQYF
>TRBJ1-6|many|NA|TRBV7-9
TGTGCCAGCAGCCCTGGCGGCGCCAGGGGACCCCTCCACTTT
CASSPGGARGPLHF
>TRBJ1-5|NA|NA|TRBV24-1
TGTGCCACCAGTGATGGGAATCAGCCCCAGCATTTT
CATSDGNQPQHF
>TRBJ1-1|many|NA|TRBV12-3/TRBV12-4
TGTGCCAGCAGTTTAGGAGATGAGGGAAACAAGAACACTGAAGCTTTCTTT
CASSLGDEGNKNTEAFF
>TRBJ1-4|NA|NA|TRBV15
TGTGCCGCCAGCAGCGGAGGGAGAAAACTGTTTTTT
CAASSGGRKLFF
>TRBJ2-1|many|TRBD2|TRBV2
TGTGCCAGCAGTGCCGCCGGGACTAGCTCCTACAATGAGCAGTTCTTC
CASSAAGTSSYNEQFF
>TRBJ1-6|few|NA|TRBV25-1
TGTGCCAGCAGACAGGGTGCGGATTCACCCCTCCACTTT
CASRQGADSPLHF
>TRBJ2-2|few|TRBD2|TRBV7-8
TGTGCCAGCAGCTTCTTTCCTTCTAGCGGGAGATCCAAGGGGGAGCTGTTTTTT
CASSFFPSSGRSKGELFF
>TRBJ1-5|NA|NA|TRBV28
TGTGCCAGCAGTTTAGGGCATCGCCAGCCCCAGCATTTT
CASSLGHRQPQHF
>TRBJ2-1|NA|TRBD2|TRBV24-1
TGTGCCACCAGTGATCCCAACGAACTTAGACTAGCGGGAGGTCCGAAAAACAATGAGCAGTTCTTC
CATSDPNELRLAGGPKNNEQFF
>TRBJ2-1|few|TRBD2|TRBV24-1
TGTGCCACCAGTGACCTGGGACTAGCGGGAGGGAATGAGCAGTTCTTC
CATSDLGLAGGNEQFF
>TRBJ2-7|NA|NA|TRBV18
TGTGCCAGCTCTAAAGGGAGCTCCTACGAGCAGTACTTC
CASSKGSSYEQYF
>TRBJ1-5|few|NA|TRBV6-1
TGTGCCACCGCCGGGGGGGCCCAGCCCCAGCATTTT
CATAGGAQPQHF
>TRBJ2-1|many|TRBD2|TRBV11-2
TGTGCCAGCAGCCACCTACTAGCGGGAGGCTACAATGAGCAGTTCTTC
CASSHLLAGGYNEQFF
>TRBJ2-7|many|TRBD2|TRBV3-1
TGTGCCAGCGCTAGCGGGAACTCCTACGAGCAGTACTTC
CASASGNSYEQYF
>TRBJ1-2|many|NA|TRBV20-1
TGCAGTGCTAGACCGGGGAACTACTATGGCTACACCTTC
CSARPGNYYGYTF
>TRBJ2-3|NA|TRBD2|TRBV29-1
TGCAGCGTGATTATAGCGGGATACAAGACCCCAACAGATACGCAGTATTTT
CSVIIAGYKTPTDTQYF
>TRBJ1-1|NA|NA|TRBV11-3
TGTGCCAGCAGCTTTCAGGGGCAGGGCACTGAAGCTTTCTTT
CASSFQGQGTEAFF
>TRBJ2-7|few|TRBD2|TRBV28
TGTGCCAGCAGTCCTAGCGGGAGTAACTACGAGCAGTACTTC
CASSPSGSNYEQYF
>TRBJ2-6|many|NA|TRBV18
TGTGCCAGCTCATCCACCTACGGGAACGGGGCCAACGTCCTGACTTTC
CASSSTYGNGANVLTF
>TRBJ2-3|NA|NA|TRBV20-1
TGCAGTGCTAGGGGGGAAAGCACAGATACGCAGTATTTT
CSARGESTDTQYF
>TRBJ2-5|many|NA|TRBV27
TGTGCCAGCAGTTTGGCCAGCTACCAAGAGACCCAGTACTTC
CASSLASYQETQYF
>TRBJ2-7|many|NA|TRBV11-2
TGTGCCAGCAGTACCCCGGGACTCAAAAAGGGGATCTCCTACGAGCAGTACTTC
CASSTPGLKKGISYEQYF